This is a list of T cell receptor beta chains from one sample in a study of stem cell transplantation in POMP-related autoinflammatory disease. The assay was immunoSEQ multiplex PCR, and TCRdb's table has in-frame clones only and misses some. The sample lists approximately 65,000 clones, about nine tenths occurring once. The sequencing used CD4+ T cells from PBMCs, collected after stem cell transplantation. Receptors originate from a human patient with POMP-related autoinflammation and immune dysregulation (PRAID). A share of the T cells may be of graft donor origin. Each CDR3 is given with its conserved first and last residue. Each record gives: CDR3 DNA, CDR3 protein, D gene, V gene, J gene, clone size. A D gene is named only where the DNA matches it firmly. Clone size is not always given. Where it is, it says once, few, many or a class for expanded clones.

DNA: TGTGCCAGTAGTATGCCCGACGGTACCTACGAGCAGTACTTC
CDR3: CASSMPDGTYEQYF
D: -
V: TRBV19
J: TRBJ2-7
size: -

DNA: TGTGCCAGCAGAGCAAGCGGGAGAGCCCAAGAGACCCAGTACTTC
CDR3: CASRASGRAQETQYF
D: TRBD2
V: TRBV27
J: TRBJ2-5
size: -

DNA: TGCGCCAGCAGCTCCTCTACTGCGGACAATGAGCAGTTCTTC
CDR3: CASSSSTADNEQFF
D: -
V: TRBV5-1
J: TRBJ2-1
size: -

DNA: TGTGCCAGCAGCTTAGTTATAGGGGCGACCCACACTGAAGCTTTCTTT
CDR3: CASSLVIGATHTEAFF
D: -
V: TRBV7-9
J: TRBJ1-1
size: -

DNA: TGTGCCAGCAGCATTACATGGGACTACGAGCAGTACTTC
CDR3: CASSITWDYEQYF
D: -
V: TRBV11-2
J: TRBJ2-7
size: -

DNA: TGTGCCAGCAGCCAAGAATTAGGAAACACCATATATTTT
CDR3: CASSQELGNTIYF
D: -
V: TRBV3-1/TRBV3-2
J: TRBJ1-3
size: -

DNA: TGTGCCAGCAGTTTACGGGGACAGGCCCACCTCTATGGCTACACCTTC
CDR3: CASSLRGQAHLYGYTF
D: TRBD1
V: TRBV6-5
J: TRBJ1-2
size: -

DNA: TGCAGCGTGACGGACAGGCCCAATCAGCCCCAGCATTTT
CDR3: CSVTDRPNQPQHF
D: TRBD1
V: TRBV29-1
J: TRBJ1-5
size: -

DNA: TGTGCCAGCAGCTCCTACAGGGGGAACACTGAAGCTTTCTTT
CDR3: CASSSYRGNTEAFF
D: TRBD1
V: TRBV11-2
J: TRBJ1-1
size: -

DNA: TGTGCCAGCAGCCCAACGTGGGAGACCCAGTACTTC
CDR3: CASSPTWETQYF
D: -
V: TRBV6-5
J: TRBJ2-5
size: once

DNA: TGTGCCAGCAGTTCTCGTCCCGGGACAGTCATAAGGGACACTGAAGCTTTCTTT
CDR3: CASSSRPGTVIRDTEAFF
D: TRBD1
V: TRBV27
J: TRBJ1-1
size: -

DNA: TGTGCCAGCAGCTTAGCGCCTGGGAGCAGCTCCTACAATGAGCAGTTCTTC
CDR3: CASSLAPGSSSYNEQFF
D: -
V: TRBV7-9
J: TRBJ2-1
size: -

DNA: TGTGCCAGCAGCTTGGACAGGAGGCGAGAAAAACTGTTTTTT
CDR3: CASSLDRRREKLFF
D: TRBD1
V: TRBV7-2
J: TRBJ1-4
size: -

DNA: TGTGCCAGCAGCCAAGGACCGGCGTCAGGGGGCACCGGGGAGCTGTTTTTT
CDR3: CASSQGPASGGTGELFF
D: TRBD1
V: TRBV4-2
J: TRBJ2-2
size: once

DNA: TGTGCCAGCAGTCTACATCCTGGGTCACCCCTCCACTTT
CDR3: CASSLHPGSPLHF
D: -
V: TRBV2
J: TRBJ1-6
size: few

DNA: TGTGCCAGTAAGGATGGCAGCTGGGGGACCCAGTACTTC
CDR3: CASKDGSWGTQYF
D: -
V: TRBV19
J: TRBJ2-5
size: -

DNA: TGTGCCAGCAGTTGGGCCAGACAGGGGCTCCCAAGTACGCAGTATTTT
CDR3: CASSWARQGLPSTQYF
D: TRBD1
V: TRBV6-2/TRBV6-3
J: TRBJ2-3
size: -

DNA: TGTGCCACCGGATATGGACTAGGGGCAGATACGCAGTATTTT
CDR3: CATGYGLGADTQYF
D: TRBD2
V: TRBV28
J: TRBJ2-3
size: -

DNA: TGCGCCAGCAGTGAGGGTCGTAACTATGGCTACACCTTC
CDR3: CASSEGRNYGYTF
D: -
V: TRBV10-2
J: TRBJ1-2
size: -

DNA: TGTGCCAGTAGGGGGACAGCTCTCATGAACACTGAAGCTTTCTTT
CDR3: CASRGTALMNTEAFF
D: TRBD1
V: TRBV19
J: TRBJ1-1
size: -

DNA: TGCGCCAGCAGTGAGTCGCCCCTCGGCAGTTCCCCCTATTCACCCCTCCACTTT
CDR3: CASSESPLGSSPYSPLHF
D: -
V: TRBV10-2
J: TRBJ1-6
size: -

DNA: TGTGCCAGCAGTCTGGCGGTTCATGGCTACACCTTC
CDR3: CASSLAVHGYTF
D: -
V: TRBV28
J: TRBJ1-2
size: -

DNA: TGTGCCATCAGTGAGTCGAGGGGGAGGGCCGCCGGGGAGCTGTTTTTT
CDR3: CAISESRGRAAGELFF
D: -
V: TRBV10-3
J: TRBJ2-2
size: once

DNA: TGTGCCAGCAGCTTACCCTGGACACTGGGACTAGCGAACACCGGGGAGCTGTTTTTT
CDR3: CASSLPWTLGLANTGELFF
D: TRBD2
V: TRBV7-9
J: TRBJ2-2
size: -

DNA: TGTGCCGGAAAACGGGACCGCCCGAATGAGCAGTTCTTC
CDR3: CAGKRDRPNEQFF
D: -
V: TRBV30
J: TRBJ2-1
size: -

DNA: TGTGCCAGCAGCGTCACTAGCGGAAGCACAGATACGCAGTATTTT
CDR3: CASSVTSGSTDTQYF
D: TRBD2
V: TRBV9
J: TRBJ2-3
size: -

DNA: TGTGCCAGCAGCCGAGGTACGGGGCTACTAGGCGAGCAGTACTTC
CDR3: CASSRGTGLLGEQYF
D: -
V: TRBV28
J: TRBJ2-7
size: once

DNA: TGTGCCAGCACCGTGACAGGTGGGAACACTGAAGCTTTCTTT
CDR3: CASTVTGGNTEAFF
D: -
V: TRBV3-1/TRBV3-2
J: TRBJ1-1
size: once

DNA: TGTGCCACCAGTGATACCCAGGTCGGGACAGTGACCGGGGAGCTGTTTTTT
CDR3: CATSDTQVGTVTGELFF
D: TRBD1
V: TRBV24-1
J: TRBJ2-2
size: -

DNA: TGTGCCAGCAGCGGGACAGGGACTGGAAACACCATATATTTT
CDR3: CASSGTGTGNTIYF
D: TRBD1
V: TRBV7-9
J: TRBJ1-3
size: -

DNA: TGTGCCAGCAGCCAAACAGGGGCGAACACCGGGGAGCTGTTTTTT
CDR3: CASSQTGANTGELFF
D: TRBD1
V: TRBV7-9
J: TRBJ2-2
size: -

DNA: TGCGCCAGCAGCCACGAACGGGGCTTGACTAATGAAAAACTGTTTTTT
CDR3: CASSHERGLTNEKLFF
D: -
V: TRBV4-1
J: TRBJ1-4
size: -